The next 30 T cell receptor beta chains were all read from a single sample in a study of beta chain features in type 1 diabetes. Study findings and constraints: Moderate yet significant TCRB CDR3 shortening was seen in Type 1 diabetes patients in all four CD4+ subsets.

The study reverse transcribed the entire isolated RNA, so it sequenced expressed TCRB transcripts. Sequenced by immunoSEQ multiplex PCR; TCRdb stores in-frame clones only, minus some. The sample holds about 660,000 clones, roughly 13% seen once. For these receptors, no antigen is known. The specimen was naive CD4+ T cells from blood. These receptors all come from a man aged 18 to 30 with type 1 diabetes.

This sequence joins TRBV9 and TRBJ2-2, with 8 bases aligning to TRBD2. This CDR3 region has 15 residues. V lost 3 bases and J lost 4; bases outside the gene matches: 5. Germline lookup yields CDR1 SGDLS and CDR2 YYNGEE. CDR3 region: CASSASGLRTGELFF. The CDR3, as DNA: TGTGCCAGCAGCGCTAGCGGGCTCCGCACCGGGGAGCTGTTTTTT.

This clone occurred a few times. DNA for the CDR3: TGTGCCAGCAGCACTAGCGGGATCCGAACAGATACGCAGTATTTT. Amino acids: CASSTSGIRTDTQYF. The rearrangement links TRBV9 to TRBJ2-3, with 10 bases that match TRBD2. The CDR3 has 15 residues. CDR1 and CDR2 from the germline V gene are SGDLS and YYNGEE. Trimming at V came to 4 bases and at J to 3 bases, leaving 5 bases not matched to a gene.

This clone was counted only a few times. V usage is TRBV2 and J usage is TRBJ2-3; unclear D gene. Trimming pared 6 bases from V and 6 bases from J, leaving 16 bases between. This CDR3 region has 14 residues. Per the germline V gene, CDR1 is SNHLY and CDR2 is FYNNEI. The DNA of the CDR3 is TGTGCCAGCAGCCAGGACGCCTCTTCGGATACGCAGTATTTT. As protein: CASSQDASSDTQYF.

DNA for the CDR3: TGTGCCAGCAGCGGGTCGATGAGCACAGATACGCAGTATTTT. Translated, it gives CASSGSMSTDTQYF. V and J are TRBV2 and TRBJ2-3; no clear D. Looked up from germline, CDR1 is SNHLY and CDR2 is FYNNEI. The germline V and J ends were trimmed by 6 bases and 0 bases, with 10 bases remaining between them. There are 14 residues in the CDR3. The full variable domain, rest sourced from reference TRBV2 and TRBJ2-3, is EPEVTQTPSHQVTQMGQEVILRCVPISNHLYFYWYRQILGQKVEFLVSFYNNEISEKSEIFDDQFSVERPDGSNFTLKIRSTKLEDSAMYFCASSGSMSTDTQYFGPGTRLTVL.

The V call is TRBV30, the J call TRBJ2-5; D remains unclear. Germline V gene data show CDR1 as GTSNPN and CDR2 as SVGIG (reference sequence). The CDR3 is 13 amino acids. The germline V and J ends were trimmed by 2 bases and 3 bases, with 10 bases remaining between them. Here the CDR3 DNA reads TGTGCCTGGAGTCCCCCTTGGGAAGAGACCCAGTACTTC. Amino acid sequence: CAWSPPWEETQYF.

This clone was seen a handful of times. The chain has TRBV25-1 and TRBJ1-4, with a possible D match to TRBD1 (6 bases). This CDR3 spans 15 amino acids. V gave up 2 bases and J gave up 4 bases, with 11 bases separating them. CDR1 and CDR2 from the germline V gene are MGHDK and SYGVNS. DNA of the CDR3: TGTGCCAGCAGTGAAGGAGGGGGTGTTAATGAAAAACTGTTTTTT. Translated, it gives CASSEGGGVNEKLFF.

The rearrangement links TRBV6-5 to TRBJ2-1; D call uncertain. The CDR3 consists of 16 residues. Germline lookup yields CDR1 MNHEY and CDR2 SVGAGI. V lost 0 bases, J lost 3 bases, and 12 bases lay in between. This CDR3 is CASSYSVHHYYNEQFF. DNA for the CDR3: TGTGCCAGCAGTTACTCAGTACACCACTACTACAATGAGCAGTTCTTC.

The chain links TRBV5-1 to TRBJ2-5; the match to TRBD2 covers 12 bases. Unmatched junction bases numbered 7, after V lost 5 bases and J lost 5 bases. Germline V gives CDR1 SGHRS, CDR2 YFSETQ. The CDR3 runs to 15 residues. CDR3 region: CASSMTSGSRETQYF. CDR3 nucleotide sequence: TGCGCCAGCAGTATGACTAGCGGGAGCCGGGAGACCCAGTACTTC.

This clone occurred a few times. CDR3 residues: CSGVGLAGAKSYNEQFF. CDR3 DNA sequence: TGCAGCGGTGTGGGACTAGCGGGAGCGAAATCCTACAATGAGCAGTTCTTC. The genes are TRBV29-1 and TRBJ2-1; 14 positions agree with TRBD2. Unmatched junction bases numbered 9, after V lost 7 bases and J lost 1 base. This CDR3 is 17 amino acids long. CDR1 is SQVTM and CDR2 is ANQGSEA in the germline V gene.

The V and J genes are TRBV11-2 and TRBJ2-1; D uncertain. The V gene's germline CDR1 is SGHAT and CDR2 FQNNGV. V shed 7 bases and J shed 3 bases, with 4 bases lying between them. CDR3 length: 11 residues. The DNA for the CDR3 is TGTGCCAGCACTAACTACAATGAGCAGTTCTTC. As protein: CASTNYNEQFF.

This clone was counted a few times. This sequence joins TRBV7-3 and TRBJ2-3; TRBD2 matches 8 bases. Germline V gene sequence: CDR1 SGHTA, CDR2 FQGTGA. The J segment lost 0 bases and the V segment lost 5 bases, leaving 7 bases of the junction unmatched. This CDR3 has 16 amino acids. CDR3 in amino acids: CASSPRGGASTDTQYF. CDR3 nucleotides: TGTGCCAGCAGCCCCCGGGGGGGCGCGAGCACAGATACGCAGTATTTT.

The CDR3, as DNA: TGTGCCAGCAGATCGGGCGGGACTACAACTAGCACAGATACGCAGTATTTT. It translates to CASRSGGTTTSTDTQYF. The V and J genes are TRBV7-9 and TRBJ2-3; 7 nucleotides align to TRBD2. The V gene end was trimmed by 6 bases and the J gene end by 0 bases; junction bases not matched to a gene: 12. The germline gives CDR1 SEHNR, CDR2 FQNEAQ (reference sequence). CDR3 size: 17 residues. Full variable domain (outside the CDR3, taken from reference TRBV7-9 and TRBJ2-3): DTGVSQNPRHKITKRGQNVTFRCDPISEHNRLYWYRQTLGQGPEFLTYFQNEAQLEKSRLLSDRFSAERPKGSFSTLEIQRTEQGDSAMYLCASRSGGTTTSTDTQYFGPGTRLTVL.

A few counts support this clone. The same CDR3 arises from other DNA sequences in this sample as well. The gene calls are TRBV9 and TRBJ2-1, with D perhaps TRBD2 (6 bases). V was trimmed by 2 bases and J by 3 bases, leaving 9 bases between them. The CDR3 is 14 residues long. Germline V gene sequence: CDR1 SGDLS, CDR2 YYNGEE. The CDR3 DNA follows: TGTGCCAGCAGCGTGGGGACTCTCTACAATGAGCAGTTCTTC. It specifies CASSVGTLYNEQFF.

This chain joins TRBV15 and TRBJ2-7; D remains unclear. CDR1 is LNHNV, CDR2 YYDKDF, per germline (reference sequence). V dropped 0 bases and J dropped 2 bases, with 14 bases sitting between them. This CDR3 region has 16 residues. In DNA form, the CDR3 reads TGTGCCACCAGCAGAGATATAGCCTTCGTCCCCTACGAGCAGTACTTC. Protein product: CATSRDIAFVPYEQYF.

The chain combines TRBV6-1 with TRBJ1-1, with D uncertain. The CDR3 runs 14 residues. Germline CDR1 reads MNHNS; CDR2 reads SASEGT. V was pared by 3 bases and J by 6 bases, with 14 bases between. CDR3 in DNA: TGTGCCAGCAGTGATTCCCTGACACCGGCTGAAGCTTTCTTT. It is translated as CASSDSLTPAEAFF.

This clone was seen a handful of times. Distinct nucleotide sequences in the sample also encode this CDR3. The CDR3 is CATSRDGTGSYEQYF. Written as DNA, the CDR3 is TGTGCCACCAGCAGAGATGGGACAGGTTCCTACGAGCAGTACTTC. The chain links TRBV15 to TRBJ2-7, with 8 nucleotides matching TRBD1. This CDR3 has 15 amino acids. CDR1 is LNHNV and CDR2 is YYDKDF in the germline V gene (reference sequence). V was pared by 0 bases and J by 1 base, with 2 bases of the junction left unmatched. Filled out from reference TRBV15 and TRBJ2-7, the complete variable domain reads DAMVIQNPRYQVTQFGKPVTLSCSQTLNHNVMYWYQQKSSQAPKLLFHYYDKDFNNEADTPDNFQSRRPNTSFCFLDIRSPGLGDTAMYLCATSRDGTGSYEQYFGPGTRLTVT.

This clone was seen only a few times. The CDR3 nucleotides read TGTGCCTGGAGGCCCCCTACAGGGATGCAGCCCCAGCATTTT. Protein: CAWRPPTGMQPQHF. This sequence joins TRBV30 and TRBJ1-5; D perhaps matches TRBD1 (6 bases). The CDR3 has 14 residues. Trimming left V 3 bases short and J 7 bases short, with 16 bases between. CDR1 and CDR2 from the germline V gene are GTSNPN and SVGIG (reference sequence).

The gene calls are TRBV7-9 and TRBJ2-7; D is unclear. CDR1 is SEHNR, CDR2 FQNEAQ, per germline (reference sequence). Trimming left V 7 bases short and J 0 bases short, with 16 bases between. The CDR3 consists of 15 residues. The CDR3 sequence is CASNEPQYHSYEQYF. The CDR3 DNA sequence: TGTGCCAGCAACGAGCCACAGTACCACTCCTACGAGCAGTACTTC.

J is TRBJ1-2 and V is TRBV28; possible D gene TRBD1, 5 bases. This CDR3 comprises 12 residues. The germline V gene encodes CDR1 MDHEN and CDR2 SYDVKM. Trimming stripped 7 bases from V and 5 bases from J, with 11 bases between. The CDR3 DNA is TGTGCCAGCACCTCCTCAGGGTATGGCTACACCTTC. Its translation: CASTSSGYGYTF.

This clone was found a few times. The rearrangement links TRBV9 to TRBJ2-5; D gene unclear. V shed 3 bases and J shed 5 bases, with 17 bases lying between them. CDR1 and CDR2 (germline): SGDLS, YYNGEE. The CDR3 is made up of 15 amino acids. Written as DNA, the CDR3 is TGTGCCAGCAGCGGACCCCTCCCCAATGTGGAGACCCAGTACTTC. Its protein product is CASSGPLPNVETQYF.

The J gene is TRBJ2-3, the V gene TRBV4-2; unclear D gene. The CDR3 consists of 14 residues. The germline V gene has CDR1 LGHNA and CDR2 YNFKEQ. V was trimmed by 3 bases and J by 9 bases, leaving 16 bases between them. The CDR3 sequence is CASSQAQTPHTQYF. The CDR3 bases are TGTGCCAGCAGCCAGGCCCAGACCCCCCACACGCAGTATTTT.

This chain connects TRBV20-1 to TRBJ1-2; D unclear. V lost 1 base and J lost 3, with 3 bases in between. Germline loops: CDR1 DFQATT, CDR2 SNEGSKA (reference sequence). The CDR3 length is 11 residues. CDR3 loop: CSARVDYGYTF. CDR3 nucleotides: TGCAGTGCTAGAGTTGACTATGGCTACACCTTC.

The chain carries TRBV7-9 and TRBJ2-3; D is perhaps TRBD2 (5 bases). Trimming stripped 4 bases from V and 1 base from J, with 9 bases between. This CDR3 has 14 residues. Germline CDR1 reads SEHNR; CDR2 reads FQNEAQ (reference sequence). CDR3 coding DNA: TGTGCCAGCAGCTCGGGGTCCGGCACAGATACGCAGTATTTT. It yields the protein CASSSGSGTDTQYF.

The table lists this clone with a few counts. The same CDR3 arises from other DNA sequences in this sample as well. The DNA of the CDR3 is TGCGCCAGCAGCTTCTGGGACAGCTCCTACGAGCAGTACTTC. This translates into CASSFWDSSYEQYF. V usage is TRBV5-1 and J usage is TRBJ2-7; 7 bases line up with TRBD1. CDR1 and CDR2 (germline): SGHRS, YFSETQ. V lost 2 bases to trimming and J lost 0 bases; unmatched junction nucleotides: 2. The CDR3 covers 14 residues.

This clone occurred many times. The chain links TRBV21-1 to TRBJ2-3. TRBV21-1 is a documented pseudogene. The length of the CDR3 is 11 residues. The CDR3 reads CASTLGDTQYF. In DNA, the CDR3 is TGTGCCAGCACCCTGGGAGATACGCAGTATTTT.

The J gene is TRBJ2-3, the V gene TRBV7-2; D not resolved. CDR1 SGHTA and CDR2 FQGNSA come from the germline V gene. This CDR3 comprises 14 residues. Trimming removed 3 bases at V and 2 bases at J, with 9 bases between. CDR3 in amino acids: CASSFGQHTDTQYF. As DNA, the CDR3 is TGTGCCAGCAGCTTTGGGCAGCACACAGATACGCAGTATTTT.

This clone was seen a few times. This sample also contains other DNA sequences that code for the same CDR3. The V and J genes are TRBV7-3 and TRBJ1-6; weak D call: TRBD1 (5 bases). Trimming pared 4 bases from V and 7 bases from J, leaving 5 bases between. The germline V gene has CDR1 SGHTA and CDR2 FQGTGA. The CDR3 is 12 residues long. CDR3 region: CASSSGNSPLHF. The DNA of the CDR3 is TGTGCCAGCAGCTCAGGGAATTCACCCCTCCACTTT.

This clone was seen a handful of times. The chain's CDR3 is CASSSSGRGQYF. CDR3 in DNA: TGTGCCAGCAGTTCCAGCGGACGGGGCCAGTACTTC. V gene TRBV27 combines with J gene TRBJ2-7; D may match TRBD1 or TRBD2 (5 bases each). The length of the CDR3 is 12 residues. From germline, CDR1 is MNHEY and CDR2 SMNVEV (reference sequence). V shed 4 bases and J shed 10 bases, with 14 bases lying between them.

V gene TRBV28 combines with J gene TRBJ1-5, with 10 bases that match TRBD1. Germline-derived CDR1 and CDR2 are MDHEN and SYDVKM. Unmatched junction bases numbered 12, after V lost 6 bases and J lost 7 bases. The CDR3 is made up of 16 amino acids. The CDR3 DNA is TGTGCCAGCAGATATTCTCCGGGACAGGGGTGGCAGCCCCAGCATTTT. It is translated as CASRYSPGQGWQPQHF. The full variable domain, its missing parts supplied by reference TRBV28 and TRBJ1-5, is DVKVTQSSRYLVKRTGEKVFLECVQDMDHENMFWYRQDPGLGLRLIYFSYDVKMKEKGDIPEGYSVSREKKERFSLILESASTNQTSMYLCASRYSPGQGWQPQHFGDGTRLSIL.

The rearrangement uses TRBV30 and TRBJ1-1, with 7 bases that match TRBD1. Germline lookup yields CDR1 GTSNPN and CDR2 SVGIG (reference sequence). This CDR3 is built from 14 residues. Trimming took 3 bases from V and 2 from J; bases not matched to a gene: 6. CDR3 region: CAWRDWDSNTEAFF. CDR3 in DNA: TGTGCCTGGAGGGACTGGGACAGTAACACTGAAGCTTTCTTT. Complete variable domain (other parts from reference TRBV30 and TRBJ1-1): SQTIHQWPATLVQPVGSPLSLECTVEGTSNPNLYWYRQAAGRGLQLLFYSVGIGQISSEVPQNLSASRPQDRQFILSSKKLLLSDSGFYLCAWRDWDSNTEAFFGQGTRLTVV.